The 32 T cell receptor beta chains given below trace back to one sample, sequenced in a study of blood T cells in healthy people across ages. Sample-barcoded 5' priming and a J-beta primer mix drove a second PCR of about 6 to 12 cycles. TCRdb independently ran MiXCR on the 5' RACE reads; one entry per CDR3 protein. The data contain roughly 1.6 million distinct CDR3 sequences, roughly 32% of them seen just once; the ten biggest clones take up about 11%. Specimen: blood. The receptor source for this set is a young woman in good health.

This clonotype has more than one count but fewer than ten. V is TRBV25-1 and J is TRBJ2-5, with TRBD2 matching over 10 bases. In germline, CDR1 is MGHDK, CDR2 SYGVNS. Unmatched junction bases numbered 4, after V lost 1 base and J lost 2 bases. The CDR3 is 16 residues long. CDR3 in DNA: TGTGCCAGCAGTGAATTCCTAGCGGGGGCTCAAGAGACCCAGTACTTC. Translating it yields CASSEFLAGAQETQYF.

V and J are TRBV21-1 and TRBJ2-1; TRBD2 was called by the table and not checked on the DNA. TRBV21-1 is flagged as a pseudogene. The CDR3 runs to 16 residues. The CDR3 DNA follows: TGTGCCAGCAGCAAACAGCCCGGACTAGCGTGGTATGAGCAGTTCTTC. It yields the protein CASSKQPGLAWYEQFF.

This clonotype was found a few times. The V gene is TRBV4-1, the J gene TRBJ2-1; D possibly corresponds to TRBD2 (5 bases). Per the germline V gene, CDR1 is MGHRA and CDR2 is YSYEKL. The CDR3 has 16 residues. V lost 5 bases and J lost 3, with 17 bases in between. CDR3 amino acids: CASSAPGSAYYNEQFF. The CDR3 DNA sequence: TGCGCCAGCAGCGCCCCGGGGAGCGCCTACTACAATGAGCAGTTCTTC.

Of note for this clonotype: The junction departs from germline at one end; a sequencing error may be responsible. This chain links TRBV7-9 with TRBJ1-4, with D possibly matching TRBD1 (6 bases). This CDR3 contains 16 residues. Germline V gene data show CDR1 as SEHNR and CDR2 as FQNEAQ (reference sequence). CDR3 nucleotides: TGTGCCGGCAGCTCCGACAGGATGAAAACTAATGAAAAACTGTTTTTT. It codes for CAGSSDRMKTNEKLFF. Full variable domain (missing parts from reference TRBV7-9 and TRBJ1-4): DTGVSQNPRHKITKRGQNVTFRCDPISEHNRLYWYRQTLGQGPEFLTYFQNEAQLEKSRLLSDRFSAERPKGSFSTLEIQRTEQGDSAMYLCAGSSDRMKTNEKLFFGSGTQLSVL.

This clonotype was counted between two and nine times. The DNA of the CDR3 is TGTGCCAGCAGTGGGGATTTGGGTACCACCTACGAGCAGTACTTC. Protein: CASSGDLGTTYEQYF. This chain connects TRBV28 to TRBJ2-7; the D is unclear. Germline V gene lookup returns CDR1 MDHEN and CDR2 SYDVKM. This CDR3 region has 15 residues. V lost 5 bases, J lost 2 bases, and 16 bases lay in between.

In this sample, this clonotype turned up a few times. An end of the junction differs from the germline gene, which may be a read error. The V call is TRBV7-9, the J call TRBJ2-1; D not certain. CDR1 is SEHNR and CDR2 is FQNEAQ in the germline V gene (reference sequence). The CDR3 extends over 15 amino acids. CDR3 amino acids: CASSPDRSSHNEQFF. The DNA of the CDR3 is TGTGCCAGCAGCCCCGACCGGAGCTCCCACAATGAGCAGTTCTTC.

The rearrangement joins TRBV30 to TRBJ1-6; D gene ambiguous. V was cut by 0 bases and J by 11 bases, with 11 bases left in between. CDR3 length equals 13 residues. Per the germline V gene, CDR1 is GTSNPN and CDR2 is SVGIG (reference sequence). The CDR3 DNA is TGTGCCTGGAGTGTACTGAGCGATACACCCCTCCACTTT. Translating it yields CAWSVLSDTPLHF.

The chain recombines TRBV28 with TRBJ1-5; 7 bases are a match to TRBD1. The J segment lost 4 bases and the V segment lost 5 bases, leaving 11 bases of the junction unmatched. The CDR3 is 16 residues long. Germline V gene lookup returns CDR1 MDHEN and CDR2 SYDVKM. CDR3 amino acids: CASSIGTALRNQPQHF. For the CDR3, the DNA is TGTGCCAGCAGTATAGGGACAGCCTTAAGAAATCAGCCCCAGCATTTT.

The J gene is TRBJ2-2, the V gene TRBV12-3 or TRBV12-4; 7 positions agree with TRBD2. This CDR3 has 13 amino acids. The V gene end was trimmed by 7 bases and the J gene end by 4 bases; junction bases not matched to a gene: 3. The CDR3 DNA sequence: TGTGCCAGCACAGGCGGGAGCACCGGGGAGCTGTTTTTT. It specifies CASTGGSTGELFF.

The sample holds a few counts of this clonotype. The V call is TRBV12-3 or TRBV12-4, the J call TRBJ1-1, with D hard to call. V dropped 2 bases and J dropped 11 bases, with 12 bases sitting between them. The CDR3 extends over 12 amino acids. CDR3: CASSLTLVTAFF. The CDR3 bases are TGTGCCAGCAGTTTAACCCTCGTGACGGCTTTCTTT.

This clonotype came up a few times. CDR3 sequence (DNA): TGTGCCAGCAGCCTTTCCCGGGGAGTAAACGAGCAGTACTTC. Protein: CASSLSRGVNEQYF. V is TRBV28 and J is TRBJ2-7; possibly TRBD2 for D (5 bases). The CDR3 loop spans 14 amino acids. The ends were cut back, 6 bases at V and 5 bases at J, with 17 bases in the middle. From germline, CDR1 is MDHEN and CDR2 SYDVKM.

To note about this clonotype: A single base separates this from a much larger clone, so it may be a read error. CDR3 amino acids: CTSSPGLVSYEQYF. In DNA form, the CDR3 reads TGTACCAGCAGCCCCGGACTGGTTTCCTACGAGCAGTACTTC. The V and J genes are TRBV3-1 and TRBJ2-7, with D maybe TRBD2 (5 bases). This CDR3 has 14 residues. CDR1 LGHDT and CDR2 YNNKEL come from the germline V gene (reference sequence).

The genes are TRBV29-1 and TRBJ2-3; no definite D call. Germline CDR1 is SQVTM and CDR2 is ANQGSEA. Trimming left V 6 bases short and J 2 bases short, with 12 bases between. The CDR3 covers 13 residues. CDR3 loop: CSVRRADTDTQYF. CDR3 nucleotide sequence: TGCAGCGTCCGGCGAGCCGACACAGATACGCAGTATTTT.

J is TRBJ2-3 and V is TRBV12-3 or TRBV12-4, with D possibly being TRBD1 or TRBD2 (6 bases each). Trimming removed 3 bases from V and 5 bases from J, with 12 bases in between. The CDR3 is made up of 14 amino acids. The CDR3 region has the DNA TGTGCCAGCAGTTTTGGGGGGCCGGTAGATACGCAGTATTTT. This encodes CASSFGGPVDTQYF.

J is TRBJ2-3 and V is TRBV12-3 or TRBV12-4; D perhaps matches TRBD1 (6 bases). Matching the DNA end better, TRBJ1-1 makes the J call doubtful. The CDR3 length is 15 residues. The CDR3 loop reads CASSLSPTGNTEAFF. In nucleotides, the CDR3 is TGTGCCAGCAGTCTATCCCCGACAGGGAACACTGAAGCTTTCTTT.

This clonotype was seen a few times. V is TRBV3-1 and J is TRBJ2-5, with TRBD1 as a possible D gene (6 bases). The germline gives CDR1 LGHDT, CDR2 YNNKEL (reference sequence). The CDR3 spans 15 residues. The V gene lost 4 bases and the J gene lost 5 bases, with 17 bases spanning the gap. The CDR3 bases are TGTGCCAGCAGCCCCTCCCAAGTGGGGGCCGAGACCCAGTACTTC. Amino acid sequence: CASSPSQVGAETQYF.

V is TRBV30 and J is TRBJ1-2; a weak D match, TRBD1 (6 bases). The CDR3 runs to 14 residues. Germline CDR1 and CDR2: GTSNPN and SVGIG (reference sequence). V shed 0 bases and J shed 4 bases, with 12 bases lying between them. DNA for the CDR3: TGTGCCTGGAGTGTACAGGGAGGGGGCTATGGCTACACCTTC. This translates into CAWSVQGGGYGYTF.

There are a few counts of this clonotype. The V call is TRBV5-1, the J call TRBJ2-5, with D unresolved. The CDR3 loop spans 15 amino acids. CDR1 SGHRS and CDR2 YFSETQ come from the germline V gene. Deletions cut 2 bases from V and 0 bases from J, with 11 bases between. DNA of the CDR3: TGCGCCAGCAGCTTTAACGGGCTAGACCAAGAGACCCAGTACTTC. It yields the protein CASSFNGLDQETQYF. The variable domain in full, completed from reference TRBV5-1 and TRBJ2-5, reads KAGVTQTPRYLIKTRGQQVTLSCSPISGHRSVSWYQQTPGQGLQFLFEYFSETQRNKGNFPGRFSGRQFSNSRSEMNVSTLELGDSALYLCASSFNGLDQETQYFGPGTRLLVL.

This clonotype was counted a few times. The chain has TRBV9 and TRBJ2-7, with 7 bases fitting TRBD2. CDR1 is SGDLS, CDR2 YYNGEE, per germline. The trim removed 4 bases at V and 3 bases at J, leaving 13 bases unmatched. There are 16 residues in the CDR3. For the CDR3, the DNA is TGTGCCAGCAGCCCCCAGGGCAGCCAGCGGGGCTACGAGCAGTACTTC. Translation: CASSPQGSQRGYEQYF.

Comments on this clonotype: Its ends do not fully match the called genes, so a read error is possible. J is TRBJ2-1 and V is TRBV29-1; 8 positions match TRBD2. CDR3 size: 16 residues. Germline CDR1 and CDR2: SQVTM and ANQGSEA. CDR3 sequence reads: CSVEDWERGTPSERFF. In DNA, the CDR3 is TGCAGCGTTGAAGATTGGGAGCGGGGGACCCCCAGTGAGCGGTTCTTC.

The gene calls are TRBV7-8 and TRBJ1-1, with a weak D call TRBD1 (5 bases). Germline V gene lookup returns CDR1 SGHVS and CDR2 FQNEAQ. The CDR3 sequence is 17 residues long. Trimming shortened V by 1 base and J by 4 bases, and 19 bases separated the two germline ends. This CDR3 reads CASSLDVSVGRGTEAFF. As DNA, the CDR3 is TGTGCCAGCAGCTTAGATGTGTCAGTGGGACGAGGCACTGAAGCTTTCTTT.

This clonotype was seen a handful of times. The chain couples TRBV4-1 to TRBJ1-4; D perhaps matches TRBD1 (5 bases). CDR1 is MGHRA, CDR2 YSYEKL, per germline. Trimming cost V 2 bases and J 5 bases, with 12 bases left between them. CDR3 size: 15 residues. The CDR3 reads CASSQTGPKNEKLFF. DNA of the CDR3: TGCGCCAGCAGCCAAACGGGACCCAAGAATGAAAAACTGTTTTTT.

The chain couples TRBV12-3 or TRBV12-4 to TRBJ2-7; a weak D match, TRBD1 (5 bases). V was clipped by 7 bases and J by 3 bases, with 16 bases between them. This CDR3 spans 14 amino acids. The CDR3 DNA reads TGTGCCAGCACCCTAGGGGTGGGTTACTACGAGCAGTACTTC. This codes for CASTLGVGYYEQYF.

The chain has TRBV20-1 and TRBJ2-1; 10 nucleotides line up with TRBD2. This CDR3 is 17 amino acids long. Looked up from germline, CDR1 is DFQATT and CDR2 is SNEGSKA (reference sequence). Losses at the gene ends were 0 bases for V and 2 bases for J; bases not matched to a gene: 7. The CDR3 here is CSARDERGGLTYNEQFF. The CDR3, as DNA: TGCAGTGCTAGAGATGAGCGGGGGGGCTTGACCTACAATGAGCAGTTCTTC.

For this clonotype: Possible read error: a much larger clone is one base away. The rearrangement joins TRBV11-1 to TRBJ2-3, with D unclear. V dropped 5 bases and J dropped 5 bases, with 17 bases sitting between them. Per the germline V gene, CDR1 is SGHAT and CDR2 is FQDESV (reference sequence). The CDR3 sequence is 15 residues long. Written as DNA, the CDR3 is TGTGCCAGCAGCCAGTGGGGTCAGAGCTTAGATACGCAGTATTTT. This sequence encodes CASSQWGQSLDTQYF.

The V gene is TRBV28, the J gene TRBJ2-7, with 12 bases fitting TRBD2. The CDR3 totals 16 residues. The V gene's germline CDR1 is MDHEN and CDR2 SYDVKM. J lost 4 bases, V lost 3 bases, and 7 bases had no gene match. The CDR3 loop reads CASSLRATSGSYEQYF. The DNA for the CDR3 is TGTGCCAGCAGTTTGAGGGCGACTAGCGGGAGTTACGAGCAGTACTTC.

Only a few counts were recorded for this clonotype. The chain links TRBV20-1 to TRBJ2-2, with D unresolved. The CDR3 has 15 amino acids. The germline V gene encodes CDR1 DFQATT and CDR2 SNEGSKA (reference sequence). V was trimmed by 4 bases and J by 1 base, leaving 13 bases between them. The CDR3 bases are TGCAGTGCTAAGAGATCGAGGAAGAACACCGGGGAGCTGTTTTTT. It encodes CSAKRSRKNTGELFF.

V and J are TRBV7-8 and TRBJ2-2; D is possibly TRBD1 (5 bases). The germline CDR1 and CDR2 sequences are SGHVS and FQNEAQ. Trimming took off 5 bases at V and 1 base at J, with 8 bases between the two ends. This CDR3 has 14 residues. CDR3 DNA sequence: TGTGCCAGCAGCCAGACAGAGAACACCGGGGAGCTGTTTTTT. Protein sequence: CASSQTENTGELFF.

This clonotype occurred a few times. The chain carries TRBV20-1 and TRBJ2-2; D unclear. The V gene lost 6 bases and the J gene lost 1 base, with 12 bases spanning the gap. CDR3 length: 14 residues. Germline values: CDR1 DFQATT, CDR2 SNEGSKA (reference sequence). CDR3 sequence reads: CSAMIRRNTGELFF. The CDR3 DNA follows: TGCAGTGCCATGATCCGACGGAACACCGGGGAGCTGTTTTTT.

This clonotype was detected ten times or more. This chain connects TRBV20-1 to TRBJ2-4, with 9 positions matching TRBD1. Per germline, CDR1 DFQATT and CDR2 SNEGSKA (reference sequence). The CDR3 loop spans 16 amino acids. J gave up 2 bases and V 3 bases, and 8 bases lay outside the gene matches. Here the CDR3 reads CSARVQGAGSKNIQYF. In nucleotides, the CDR3 is TGCAGTGCTAGGGTACAGGGGGCAGGTTCCAAAAACATTCAGTACTTC.

This clonotype has a handful of counts. The genes are TRBV20-1 and TRBJ2-3, with TRBD2 matching 8 bases. Trimming took 7 bases from V and 1 from J; bases not matched to a gene: 10. Germline V gene lookup returns CDR1 DFQATT and CDR2 SNEGSKA (reference sequence). This CDR3 has 15 amino acids. The DNA of the CDR3 is TGCAGTGTTAAGCCGGGAGGGCCAGGCACAGATACGCAGTATTTT. This sequence encodes CSVKPGGPGTDTQYF.

This chain connects TRBV20-1 to TRBJ2-5; 7 bases align to TRBD1. The V gene end was trimmed by 2 bases and the J gene end by 0 bases; junction bases not matched to a gene: 6. The germline CDR1 and CDR2 sequences are DFQATT and SNEGSKA (reference sequence). CDR3 length equals 15 residues. Here the CDR3 reads CSARTGTEYQETQYF. For the CDR3, the DNA is TGCAGTGCTAGAACCGGGACAGAGTACCAAGAGACCCAGTACTTC.